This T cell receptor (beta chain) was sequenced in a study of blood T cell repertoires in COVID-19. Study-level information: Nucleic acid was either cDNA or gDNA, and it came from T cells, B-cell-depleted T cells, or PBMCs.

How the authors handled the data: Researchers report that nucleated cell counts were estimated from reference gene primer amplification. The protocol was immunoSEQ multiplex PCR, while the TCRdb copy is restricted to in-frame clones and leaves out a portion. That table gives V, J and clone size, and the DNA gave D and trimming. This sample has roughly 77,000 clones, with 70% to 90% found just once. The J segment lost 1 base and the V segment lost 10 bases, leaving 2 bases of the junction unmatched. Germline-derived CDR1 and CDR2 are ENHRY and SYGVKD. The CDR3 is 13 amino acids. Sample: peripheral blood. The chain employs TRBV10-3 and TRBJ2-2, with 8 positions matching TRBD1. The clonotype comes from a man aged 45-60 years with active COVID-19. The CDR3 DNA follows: TGTGCCACCGGACAGGGGAACACCGGGGAGCTGTTTTTT. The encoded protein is CATGQGNTGELFF.